This note documents a single T cell receptor beta chain sequence. What it binds is unknown. With molecular barcodes, quantitative 5'-RACE was used to make the TCR beta libraries. TCRdb passed the 5' RACE reads through MiXCR, listing each CDR3 protein once. The data hold about 540,000 distinct CDR3 sequences, with roughly an eighth observed a single time. The sample comes from a study of CD8 T cells in ankylosing spondylitis. V gave up 0 bases and J gave up 5 bases; unmatched junction bases: 20. This CDR3 has 22 residues. Germline CDR1 reads MGHRA; CDR2 reads YSYEKL. Study-wide points: Disease-linked clones were CD8+ and relatively rare in peripheral blood. A motif in TCR beta, a set of under 10 highly homologous variants, appeared characteristic of ankylosing spondylitis blood. Disease-linked clones were reportedly significantly enriched in matched ankylosing spondylitis synovial fluid.

The J gene is TRBJ2-5, the V gene TRBV4-1, with 14 bases identical to TRBD2. The clonotype was recovered from a male donor with ankylosing spondylitis. The sequenced sample consisted of blood, either unsorted or a sorted T cell fraction (not recorded which). CDR3: CASSQDLGLAGVNLMVEETQYF. In nucleotides, the CDR3 is TGCGCCAGCAGCCAAGATTTGGGACTAGCGGGAGTGAACTTGATGGTCGAGGAGACCCAGTACTTC.